This T cell receptor beta chain was sequenced for a study of blood T cell repertoires in COVID-19. Overall study: The samples span acute and convalescent COVID-19 from the United States, Italy and Spain. PBMCs, B-cell-depleted T cells, or T cells provided the cDNA or gDNA that made up the material.

Original handling: Estimated nucleated cell counts came from reference gene primer amplification. Profiling relied on immunoSEQ multiplex PCR, and the TCRdb table lists in-frame clones only, not all of them. V and J calls and clone size come straight from that table; D and trimming were deduced from the DNA. The top ten hold 1% to 1.5% of the sample, which has about 130,000 clones, nearly 90% seen once. The CDR3 sequence is 15 residues long. The V end was cut by 4 bases, the J end by 1 base, with 13 bases between. Germline lookup yields CDR1 LGHDT and CDR2 YNNKEL (reference sequence). This clonotype was sampled from an elderly woman with acute or convalescent COVID-19. The specimen was peripheral blood. The chain couples TRBV3-1 (or the pseudogene TRBV3-2) to TRBJ1-2; D not certain. This chain's CDR3 is CASSPRLEGNYGYTF. The CDR3 bases are TGTGCCAGCAGCCCCCGTTTGGAGGGTAACTATGGCTACACCTTC.